This T cell receptor (delta chain) was obtained from a study of Vδ1+ human thymocytes. Study-level findings and limits: In the thymus, TRG and TRD repertoires looked highly polyclonal with Gaussian CDR3 lengths.

Remarks on this clone: What it binds is not known.

RNA was extracted from the cells and then reverse transcribed. Pooled V-gene forward primers with one constant-region reverse primer generated the CDR3 amplicons by multiplex PCR. TCRdb redid the clone calls on the multiplex PCR reads with CATT. The data contain over 65,000 delta-chain clones, about 35% of them singletons. CDR1 is TSWWSYY and CDR2 is QGS in the germline V gene. V was clipped by 0 bases and J by 4 bases; unmatched bases: 21. The CDR3 length is 22 residues. The sequenced sample was Vdelta1+ gamma-delta thymocytes from the thymus. Subset indicated: FACS-sorted CD3+ TCRalphabeta- TCRVdelta1+ TCRVdelta2- thymocytes. The origin of this receptor is a boy in the first two years of life who had congenital heart surgery. The V call is TRDV1, the J call TRDJ1; 12 bases match TRDD3. CDR3 DNA sequence: TGTGCTCTTGGGGAACTATACCCACAACCAGTACTGGGGGATACCCCAGGCGATAAACTCATCTTT. Protein: CALGELYPQPVLGDTPGDKLIF.